This T cell receptor beta chain came from a study of blood T cell repertoires in COVID-19. Across the study: Samples of COVID-19 (acute and convalescent) were obtained from the United States, Italy and Spain. Sample material is recorded as cDNA or gDNA derived from T cells, B-cell-depleted T cells, or PBMCs.

In the authors' methods: For nucleated cells, counts were estimated from reference gene primer amplification. The data were produced by immunoSEQ multiplex PCR, yet TCRdb's version contains in-frame clones alone and is incomplete. That table furnishes V, J and clone size, whereas the DNA furnished D and trimming. The sample shows about 82,000 clones, around 83% of them seen only once. The CDR3 runs to 13 residues. V was clipped by 7 bases and J by 5 bases, with 14 bases between them. The germline V gene has CDR1 LNHDA and CDR2 SQIVND (reference sequence). The receptor was isolated from a woman aged 60-70 years with acute or convalescent COVID-19. The sequenced sample consisted of peripheral blood. This chain uses TRBV19 with TRBJ1-2, with D possibly TRBD1 on 5 matching bases. In DNA, the CDR3 is TGTGCCAGTACCCCCCCGGGGGGATATGGCTACACCTTC. Residues: CASTPPGGYGYTF.